The 27 T cell receptor beta chains in this list originate from one sample, sequenced in a study of CXCR3 chemokines and chemotherapy response in bladder cancer. In TCRdb, the PCR reads were re-called with MiXCR into one record per CDR3 protein. The data hold some 3,000 distinct CDR3 sequences, with 20% to 30% observed a single time. Sampling was performed from a patient whose treatment included neoadjuvant chemotherapy. The receptors come from a human donor with bladder cancer that did not respond to neoadjuvant chemotherapy.

In regard to this clonotype: A single base is all that separates this from a far larger clone, so a read error is likely. The chain employs TRBV7-9 and TRBJ2-1, with D possibly matching TRBD2 (5 bases). V lost 1 base, J lost 0 bases, and 7 bases lay in between. Germline CDR1 and CDR2: SEHNR and FQNEAQ (reference sequence). The CDR3 loop spans 15 amino acids. The CDR3 region is CASSLVGSSYNEQFF. The CDR3 DNA is TGTGCCAGCAGCTTAGTGGGGAGCTCCTACAATGAGCAGTTCTTC.

As for this clonotype: This likely stems from a read error, as it lies one base from a far larger clone. The genes are TRBV5-6 and TRBJ2-7; TRBD1 aligns across 7 bases. Germline CDR1 SGHDT, CDR2 YYEEEE. CDR3 length equals 12 residues. In nucleotides, the CDR3 is TGTGCCAGAAGCTTGTCGACAGGGCCCCAGCTCTTC. This encodes CARSLSTGPQLF.

Remarks on this clonotype: A far larger clone is just one base off, so this is likely a read error. The chain carries TRBV11-1 and TRBJ1-2; possibly TRBD1 for D (5 bases). CDR3 size: 16 residues. Germline V gene sequence: CDR1 SGHAT, CDR2 FQDESV (reference sequence). CDR3 region: CASSPGLAGGPMKKFF. The CDR3 DNA is TGTGCCAGCAGCCCCGGACTAGCGGGGGGACCAATGAAGAAGTTCTTC. Filled out from reference TRBV11-1 and TRBJ1-2, the complete variable domain reads EAEVAQSPRYKITEKSQAVAFWCDPISGHATLYWYRQILGQGPELLVQFQDESVVDDSQLPKDRFSAERLKGVDSTLKIQPAELGDSAMYLCASSPGLAGGPMKKFFGSGTRLTVV.

The rearrangement joins TRBV6-6 to TRBJ2-2; D not certain. Germline CDR1 MNHNY, CDR2 SVGAGI (reference sequence). The CDR3 has 12 residues. The V gene lost 7 bases and the J gene lost 5 bases, with 8 bases spanning the gap. CDR3 DNA sequence: TGTGCCAGCACGTTACCGACCGGGGAGCTGTTTTTT. This gives the protein CASTLPTGELFF.

Within the sample, this clonotype is medium-sized. The chain employs TRBV27 and TRBJ1-5; 8 bases fit TRBD1. CDR3 length: 14 amino acids. Trimming removed 5 bases from V and 4 bases from J; junction bases left unmatched: 4. Germline CDR1 MNHEY, CDR2 SMNVEV (reference sequence). The CDR3 region has the DNA TGTGCCAGCAGTCCCGGGACAGGAAATCAGCCCCAGCATTTT. This encodes CASSPGTGNQPQHF.

This clonotype ranks as medium-sized (0.01 to 0.1%). The chain has TRBV7-2 and TRBJ2-1, with TRBD2 identical over 8 bases. Germline V CDR1 and CDR2: SGHTA, FQGNSA. Unmatched junction bases numbered 4, after V lost 3 bases and J lost 9 bases. The CDR3 length is 13 residues. CDR3 DNA: TGTGCCAGCAGCTTCAGCGGGGGTAGTGAGCAGTTCTTC. Translation: CASSFSGGSEQFF. The full variable domain, completed using reference TRBV7-2 and TRBJ2-1, is GAGVSQSPSNKVTEKGKDVELRCDPISGHTALYWYRQSLGQGLEFLIYFQGNSAPDKSGLPSDRFSAERTGGSVSTLTIQRTQQEDSAVYLCASSFSGGSEQFFGPGTRLTVL.

This clonotype is termed medium-sized (0.01 to 0.1%). The CDR3 here is CASGVQGINSPLHF. The CDR3 bases are TGTGCCAGCGGCGTACAGGGGATTAATTCACCCCTCCACTTT. This rearrangement joins TRBV6-2 or TRBV6-3 to TRBJ1-6, with TRBD1 matching 7 bases. The trim removed 8 bases at V and 6 bases at J, leaving 7 bases unmatched. Per the germline V gene, CDR1 is MNHEY and CDR2 is SVGEGT. The CDR3 is 14 amino acids.

Comment on this clonotype: This sequence is one base from a far larger clone and is likely a read error. The chain couples TRBV6-6 to TRBJ2-5, with unresolved D. V lost 4 bases and J lost 11, with 26 bases in between. This CDR3 comprises 16 residues. Germline V gene lookup returns CDR1 MNHNY and CDR2 SVGAGI (reference sequence). The CDR3 coding sequence is TGTGCCAGCAGTTCGCCTCGAGTCCCTCGTATAGATGAGCAGTACTTC. It codes for CASSSPRVPRIDEQYF.

By frequency in the sample, this clonotype is large. The chain recombines TRBV29-1 with TRBJ1-1; 8 positions agree with TRBD1. The CDR3 is 13 amino acids. The germline V gene has CDR1 SQVTM and CDR2 ANQGSEA. V lost 7 bases and J lost 4; bases outside the gene matches: 8. The CDR3 reads CSGGQAAGTEAFF. DNA for the CDR3: TGCAGCGGGGGACAGGCGGCGGGCACTGAAGCTTTCTTT.

In this sample, this clonotype turned up many times. This chain connects TRBV7-3 to TRBJ1-1, with no clear D. CDR1 is SGHTA, CDR2 FQGTGA, per germline. The CDR3 contains 15 residues. Trimming took 3 bases from V and 0 from J, leaving 11 bases between them. In DNA form, the CDR3 reads TGTGCCAGCAGCTTGCAGCCCATCGTGAACACTGAAGCTTTCTTT. This encodes CASSLQPIVNTEAFF. Full variable domain (rest looked up from reference TRBV7-3 and TRBJ1-1): GAGVSQTPSNKVTEKGKYVELRCDPISGHTALYWYRQSLGQGPEFLIYFQGTGAADDSGLPNDRFFAVRPEGSVSTLKIQRTERGDSAVYLCASSLQPIVNTEAFFGQGTRLTVV.

This clonotype was counted many times. The chain recombines TRBV19 with TRBJ2-2; the match to TRBD2 covers 8 bases. V shed 3 bases and J 8 bases; nucleotides not matched to a gene: 5. The CDR3 covers 14 residues. Germline CDR1 reads LNHDA; CDR2 reads SQIVND (reference sequence). This chain's CDR3 is CASSIGLADGELFF. DNA of the CDR3: TGTGCCAGTAGTATCGGACTAGCAGATGGGGAGCTGTTTTTT. The whole variable domain, remainder taken from reference TRBV19 and TRBJ2-2, is DGGITQSPKYLFRKEGQNVTLSCEQNLNHDAMYWYRQDPGQGLRLIYYSQIVNDFQKGDIAEGYSVSREKKESFPLTVTSAQKNPTAFYLCASSIGLADGELFFGEGSRLTVL.

This clonotype is labeled as medium-sized (0.01 to 0.1%). The rearrangement links TRBV10-3 to TRBJ2-6, with D perhaps assigned TRBD1 or TRBD2 (6 bases each). The CDR3 length is 14 residues. V was cut by 8 bases and J by 0 bases, with 8 bases left in between. The germline gives CDR1 ENHRY, CDR2 SYGVKD. The CDR3 sequence: CAIWGASGANVLTF. CDR3 coding DNA: TGTGCCATCTGGGGGGCCTCTGGGGCCAACGTCCTGACTTTC.

Concerning this clonotype: A far bigger clonotype differs at one base, so this is likely a read error. The chain links TRBV10-3 to TRBJ2-7; D not resolved. Germline V lookup: CDR1 ENHRY, CDR2 SYGVKD. This CDR3 is built from 13 residues. V was shortened by 4 bases and J by 2 bases, with 9 bases between the two germline ends. The CDR3, as DNA: TGTGCCATCAGTGTAGCCGGCACCTACGAGCAGTACTTC. Its protein is CAISVAGTYEQYF.

This clonotype counts as medium-sized. The chain combines TRBV19 with TRBJ2-2; no definite D call. V lost 8 bases, J lost 6 bases, and 7 bases lay in between. This CDR3 contains 11 residues. Germline-derived CDR1 and CDR2 are LNHDA and SQIVND (reference sequence). The CDR3 loop is CASGNPGELFF. The DNA for the CDR3 is TGTGCCAGTGGAAACCCCGGGGAGCTGTTTTTT. Full variable domain (outside the CDR3, taken from reference TRBV19 and TRBJ2-2): DGGITQSPKYLFRKEGQNVTLSCEQNLNHDAMYWYRQDPGQGLRLIYYSQIVNDFQKGDIAEGYSVSREKKESFPLTVTSAQKNPTAFYLCASGNPGELFFGEGSRLTVL.

At least ten counts were recorded for this clonotype. The chain recombines TRBV20-1 with TRBJ1-2, with TRBD1 as a possible D gene (5 bases). Deletions cut 2 bases from V and 6 bases from J, with 13 bases between. CDR3 length equals 13 residues. CDR1 DFQATT and CDR2 SNEGSKA come from the germline V gene (reference sequence). CDR3 bases: TGCAGTGCTAGAATGGGGGGAAAAGATGGCTACACCTTC. Its translation: CSARMGGKDGYTF.

This clonotype was detected many times. In nucleotides, the CDR3 is TGTGCCAGCAGCTTGGGGCCCGGGGGAGCGTCCGGGGAGCTGTTTTTT. Its translation: CASSLGPGGASGELFF. This rearrangement joins TRBV5-5 to TRBJ2-2; perhaps TRBD2 as D (6 bases). Germline values: CDR1 SGHKS, CDR2 YYEKEE (reference sequence). Trimming pared 0 bases from V and 6 bases from J, leaving 15 bases between. This CDR3 region has 16 residues.

This rearrangement joins TRBV7-4 to TRBJ2-1; 10 nucleotides agree with TRBD2. The ends lost 3 bases at V and 0 bases at J; junction bases unmatched: 5. In germline, CDR1 is SGHVT, CDR2 SQSDAQ. CDR3 size: 17 residues. The CDR3: CASSFSGGPPSYNEQFF. The CDR3 region has the DNA TGTGCCAGCAGCTTTAGCGGGGGGCCCCCCTCCTACAATGAGCAGTTCTTC.

This clonotype is medium-sized (0.01 to 0.1%) in the sample. This chain links TRBV11-3 with TRBJ2-6, with D unclear. The CDR3 is 15 residues long. V dropped 1 base and J dropped 1 base, with 5 bases sitting between them. Germline CDR1 and CDR2: SGHNT and YENEEA. The CDR3 here is CASSLGQSGANVLTF. DNA of the CDR3: TGTGCCAGCAGCTTAGGGCAGTCTGGGGCCAACGTCCTGACTTTC.

Turning to this clonotype: A much more abundant neighbour one base away suggests this may be a read error. This chain links TRBV5-6 with TRBJ2-2, with D tentatively TRBD1 (6 bases). Germline values: CDR1 SGHDT, CDR2 YYEEEE. The CDR3 totals 15 residues. CDR3 sequence: CASSWPGENTGELLF. Here the CDR3 DNA reads TGTGCCAGCAGCTGGCCAGGGGAGAACACCGGGGAGCTGCTTTTT.

By frequency in the sample, this clonotype is large. J is TRBJ2-5 and V is TRBV6-1; no clear D. The CDR3 length is 11 residues. Trimming cost V 2 bases and J 5 bases, with 3 bases left between them. Germline V gives CDR1 MNHNS, CDR2 SASEGT. This CDR3 is CASSEWETQYF. CDR3 nucleotides: TGTGCCAGCAGTGAATGGGAGACCCAGTACTTC.

Ten or more counts support this clonotype. The gene calls are TRBV10-2 and TRBJ1-4; no firm D call. The CDR3 has 13 residues. From germline, CDR1 is WSHSY and CDR2 SAAADI. V lost 4 bases and J 7 bases, leaving 10 bases between the germline ends. CDR3 amino acids: CASSVDRSEKLFF. The CDR3 DNA reads as TGCGCCAGCAGTGTTGATCGGAGTGAAAAACTGTTTTTT.

Many counts were recorded for this clonotype. The chain links TRBV7-9 to TRBJ2-6; D is perhaps TRBD1 or TRBD2 (5 bases each). This CDR3 is 15 amino acids long. Deletions cut 1 base from V and 2 bases from J, with 6 bases between. The germline V gene has CDR1 SEHNR and CDR2 FQNEAQ (reference sequence). The CDR3 DNA follows: TGTGCCAGCAGCTTAGTGGGGGCTGGGGCCAACGTCCTGACTTTC. It codes for CASSLVGAGANVLTF.

The chain recombines TRBV15 with TRBJ1-2; 10 bases are shared with TRBD1. This CDR3 comprises 14 residues. CDR1 and CDR2 (germline): LNHNV, YYDKDF (reference sequence). V lost 6 bases, J lost 6 bases, and 7 bases stayed unmatched. CDR3 nucleotide sequence: TGTGCCACCAGTCCGGGACAGGGGATCGATGGCTACACCTTC. Encoded protein: CATSPGQGIDGYTF.

In its sample, this clonotype is medium-sized (0.01 to 0.1%). The CDR3 DNA follows: TGTGCCAGCAGTATTGGACAGGGTCGTAATGAAAAACTGTTTTTT. It translates to CASSIGQGRNEKLFF. The chain joins TRBV6-5 to TRBJ1-4; TRBD1 agrees at 8 bases. Germline values: CDR1 MNHEY, CDR2 SVGAGI. V lost 5 bases to trimming and J lost 4 bases; unmatched junction nucleotides: 6. The CDR3 spans 15 residues.

This chain joins TRBV5-5 and TRBJ1-2; D unresolved. This CDR3 has 16 amino acids. Looked up from germline, CDR1 is SGHKS and CDR2 is YYEKEE (reference sequence). Trimming removed 4 bases at V and 2 bases at J, with 18 bases between. This CDR3 reads CASSPAGPTFNYGYTF. In DNA, the CDR3 is TGTGCCAGCAGCCCGGCCGGCCCAACGTTCAACTATGGCTACACCTTC.

Remarks on this clonotype: The junction departs from germline at one end; a sequencing error may be responsible. This chain joins TRBV18 and TRBJ2-2, with D possibly called TRBD1 or TRBD2 (6 bases each). The CDR3 runs 15 residues. Germline CDR1 and CDR2: KGHSH and LQKENI. The CDR3 DNA reads as TGTGCCAGCTCACCGTCGGGGGCCTTCACCGGTGAGCTGTTTTTT. This gives the protein CASSPSGAFTGELFF.

By frequency in the sample, this clonotype is medium-sized. The genes are TRBV15 and TRBJ2-1; TRBD2 agrees at 10 bases. CDR3 length: 15 residues. J was trimmed by 10 bases and V by 6 bases; bases with no gene match: 12. The germline gives CDR1 LNHNV, CDR2 YYDKDF (reference sequence). CDR3: CATSSLLAGQREQFF. CDR3 nucleotides: TGTGCCACCAGTTCCTTACTAGCGGGACAACGGGAGCAGTTCTTC.